Below, 12 T cell receptor beta chains from the same sample are listed, as sequenced in a study of cytomegalovirus exposure and HLA in healthy donors. PCR employed 60 Vbeta and 13 Jbeta primers. The data were produced by immunoSEQ multiplex PCR, yet TCRdb's version contains in-frame clones alone and is incomplete. The data show some 190,000 clones, under 9.5% seen once. The sample comprised PBMCs. Source of these receptors: a woman in her 30s in good health and CMV-seropositive.

The V and J genes are TRBV7-2 and TRBJ2-1; 8 nucleotides agree with TRBD1. CDR1 SGHTA and CDR2 FQGNSA come from the germline V gene. The CDR3 covers 15 residues. Trimming removed 4 bases from V and 3 bases from J; junction bases left unmatched: 5. CDR3 protein: CASSSDRGNYNEQFF. CDR3 sequence (DNA): TGTGCCAGCAGCTCCGACAGGGGCAACTACAATGAGCAGTTCTTC.

With respect to this clone: Additional DNA sequences in this sample encode the identical CDR3. The J gene is TRBJ2-1, the V gene TRBV6-5, with 8 bases identical to TRBD2. Looked up from germline, CDR1 is MNHEY and CDR2 is SVGAGI. This CDR3 has 15 amino acids. V was pared by 6 bases and J by 0 bases, with 4 bases of the junction left unmatched. The DNA of the CDR3 is TGTGCCAGCAGCTATAGCGGGAACTCCTACAATGAGCAGTTCTTC. Its translation is CASSYSGNSYNEQFF.

This clone was found many times. The chain employs TRBV2 and TRBJ2-1; 14 nucleotides agree with TRBD2. The V gene's germline CDR1 is SNHLY and CDR2 FYNNEI. The CDR3 consists of 17 residues. V lost 5 bases and J lost 4; bases outside the gene matches: 7. This CDR3 is CASSYMGLAGAYNEQFF. The CDR3 coding sequence is TGTGCCAGCAGTTATATGGGACTAGCGGGAGCATACAATGAGCAGTTCTTC.

This clone was seen a few times. The J gene is TRBJ2-5, the V gene TRBV10-3, with D maybe TRBD2 (5 bases). Germline values: CDR1 ENHRY, CDR2 SYGVKD. V lost 7 bases to trimming and J lost 5 bases, with 17 bases between them. The CDR3 is 14 residues long. CDR3 coding DNA: TGTGCCATCAAGGCTAGCAGGAGTGAGGAGACCCAGTACTTC. It specifies CAIKASRSEETQYF.

This clone turned up a few times. This sequence joins TRBV6-5 and TRBJ2-7, with D tentatively TRBD2 (7 bases). Germline CDR1 is MNHEY and CDR2 is SVGAGI. The CDR3 is 11 residues long. Written as DNA, the CDR3 is TGTGCGGCGGGGGCCGGATACGAGCAGTACTTC. Amino acid sequence: CAAGAGYEQYF.

The genes are TRBV29-1 and TRBJ2-7; a possible D gene is TRBD1 (6 bases). The CDR3 is 13 residues long. Germline V gene lookup returns CDR1 SQVTM and CDR2 ANQGSEA. Trimming removed 3 bases from V and 6 bases from J, with 15 bases in between. CDR3 sequence reads: CSVESQGKVEQYF. For the CDR3, the DNA is TGCAGCGTTGAGTCCCAGGGGAAGGTCGAGCAGTACTTC.

The rearrangement joins TRBV4-1 to TRBJ1-1, with TRBD1 matching over 7 bases. Germline loops: CDR1 MGHRA, CDR2 YSYEKL. V dropped 2 bases and J dropped 0; count of bases not matched to a gene: 9. This CDR3 comprises 17 residues. CDR3 region: CASSQNRGRQMNTEAFF. The CDR3 nucleotides read TGCGCCAGCAGCCAAAACAGGGGTCGCCAGATGAACACTGAAGCTTTCTTT.

This clone was detected only a few times. This chain uses TRBV27 with TRBJ2-5, with 9 nucleotides matching TRBD1. The CDR3 totals 14 residues. The germline gives CDR1 MNHEY, CDR2 SMNVEV (reference sequence). Trimming took 9 bases from V and 0 from J; bases not matched to a gene: 5. The chain's CDR3 is CASMGQGNQETQYF. The CDR3 DNA reads as TGTGCCAGTATGGGACAGGGCAACCAAGAGACCCAGTACTTC.

The V and J genes are TRBV7-9 and TRBJ2-1, with 12 bases aligning to TRBD2. This CDR3 region has 19 residues. V was pared by 8 bases and J by 0 bases, with 14 bases of the junction left unmatched. Germline CDR1 SEHNR, CDR2 FQNEAQ (reference sequence). CDR3 DNA: TGTGCCAGCCCACCCGCGACTAGCGGGAGAACCCACTCCTACAATGAGCAGTTCTTC. Amino acid sequence: CASPPATSGRTHSYNEQFF.

This clone was counted only a few times. The CDR3 bases are TGTGCCAGCAGTACCCTAGCGGGAGGGCCAGGCGGGGAGCTGTTTTTT. Its translation: CASSTLAGGPGGELFF. J is TRBJ2-2 and V is TRBV2; TRBD2 agrees at 12 bases. V shed 5 bases and J 7 bases; nucleotides not matched to a gene: 8. The CDR3 has 16 residues. Germline CDR1 reads SNHLY; CDR2 reads FYNNEI.

The chain joins TRBV28 to TRBJ1-4, with TRBD1 as a possible D gene (5 bases). Germline CDR1 is MDHEN and CDR2 is SYDVKM. The CDR3 length is 15 residues. V lost 2 bases and J 9 bases, leaving 16 bases between the germline ends. Here the CDR3 reads CASSLLVAGNKKLFF. For the CDR3, the DNA is TGTGCCAGCAGTTTACTTGTGGCAGGGAATAAAAAACTGTTTTTT.

This rearrangement joins TRBV29-1 to TRBJ2-3, with D perhaps TRBD2 (8 bases). V lost 7 bases, J lost 7 bases, and 33 bases lay in between. Per the germline V gene, CDR1 is SQVTM and CDR2 is ANQGSEA. The CDR3 has 18 residues. The CDR3 reads CSALGGGYGGGGRNTQYF. CDR3 bases: TGCAGCGCCCTAGGCGGAGGGTACGGAGGGGGCGGGAGGAATACGCAGTATTTT.